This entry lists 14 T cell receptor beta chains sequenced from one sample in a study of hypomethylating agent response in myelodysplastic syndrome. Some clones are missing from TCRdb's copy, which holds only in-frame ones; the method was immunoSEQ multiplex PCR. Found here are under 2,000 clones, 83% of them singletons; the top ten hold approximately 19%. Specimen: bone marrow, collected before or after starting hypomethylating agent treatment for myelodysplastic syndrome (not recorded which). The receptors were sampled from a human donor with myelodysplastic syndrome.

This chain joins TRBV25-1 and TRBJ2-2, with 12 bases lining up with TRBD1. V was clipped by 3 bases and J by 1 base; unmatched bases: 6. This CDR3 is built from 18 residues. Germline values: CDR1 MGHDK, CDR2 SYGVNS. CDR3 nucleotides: TGTGCCAGCAGTGAGGGACAGGGGGCTTTCCTGAACACCGGGGAGCTGTTTTTT. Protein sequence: CASSEGQGAFLNTGELFF.

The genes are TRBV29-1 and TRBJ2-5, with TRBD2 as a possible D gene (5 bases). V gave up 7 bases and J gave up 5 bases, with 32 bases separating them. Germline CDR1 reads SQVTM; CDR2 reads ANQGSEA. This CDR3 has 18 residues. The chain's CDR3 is CSAVLVRSARSTGETQYF. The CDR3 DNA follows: TGCAGCGCCGTACTAGTTCGTAGCGCTCGATCGACGGGTGAGACCCAGTACTTC.

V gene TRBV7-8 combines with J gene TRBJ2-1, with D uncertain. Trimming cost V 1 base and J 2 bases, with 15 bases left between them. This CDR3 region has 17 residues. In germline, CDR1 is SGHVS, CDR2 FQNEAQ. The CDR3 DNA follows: TGTGCCAGCAGCTTAGTTTTTCGGTCAGAAACCTACAATGAGCAGTTCTTC. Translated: CASSLVFRSETYNEQFF.

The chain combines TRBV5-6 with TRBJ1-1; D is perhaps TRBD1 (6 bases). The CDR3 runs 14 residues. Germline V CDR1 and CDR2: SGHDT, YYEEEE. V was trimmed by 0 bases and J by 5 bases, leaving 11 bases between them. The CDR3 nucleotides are TGTGCCAGCAGCTTGGCTACAGGGTGGACTGAAGCTTTCTTT. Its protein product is CASSLATGWTEAFF.

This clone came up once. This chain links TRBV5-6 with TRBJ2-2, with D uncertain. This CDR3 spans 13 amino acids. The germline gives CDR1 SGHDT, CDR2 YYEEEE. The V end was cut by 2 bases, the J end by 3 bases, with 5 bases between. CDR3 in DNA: TGTGCCAGCAGCTTCTGGGACACCGGGGAGCTGTTTTTT. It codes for CASSFWDTGELFF.

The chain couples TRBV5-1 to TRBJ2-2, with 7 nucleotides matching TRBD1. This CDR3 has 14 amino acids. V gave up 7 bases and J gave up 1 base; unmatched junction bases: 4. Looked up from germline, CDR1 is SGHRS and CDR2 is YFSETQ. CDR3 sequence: CASRQGLNTGELFF. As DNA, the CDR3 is TGCGCCAGCCGACAGGGATTGAACACCGGGGAGCTGTTTTTT. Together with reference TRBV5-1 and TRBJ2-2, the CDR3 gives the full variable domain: KAGVTQTPRYLIKTRGQQVTLSCSPISGHRSVSWYQQTPGQGLQFLFEYFSETQRNKGNFPGRFSGRQFSNSRSEMNVSTLELGDSALYLCASRQGLNTGELFFGEGSRLTVL.

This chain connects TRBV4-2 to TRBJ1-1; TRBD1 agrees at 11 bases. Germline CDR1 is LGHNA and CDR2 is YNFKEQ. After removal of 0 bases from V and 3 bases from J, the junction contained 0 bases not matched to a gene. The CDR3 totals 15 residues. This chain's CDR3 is CASSQEGQGDTEAFF. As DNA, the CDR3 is TGTGCCAGCAGCCAAGAGGGACAGGGGGACACTGAAGCTTTCTTT.

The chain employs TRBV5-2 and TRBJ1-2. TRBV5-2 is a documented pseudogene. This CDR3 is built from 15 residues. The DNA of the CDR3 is TGTGCCAGCAAGTATCCCGGAGAGTACGCCTATGGCTACACCTTC. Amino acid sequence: CASKYPGEYAYGYTF.

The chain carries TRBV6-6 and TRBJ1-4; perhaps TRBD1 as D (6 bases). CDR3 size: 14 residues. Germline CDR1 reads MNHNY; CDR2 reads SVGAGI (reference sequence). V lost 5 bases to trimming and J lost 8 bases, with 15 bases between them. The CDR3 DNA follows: TGTGCCAGCAGTCGAGGGGGGGTCAGGGAAAAACTGTTTTTT. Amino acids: CASSRGGVREKLFF.

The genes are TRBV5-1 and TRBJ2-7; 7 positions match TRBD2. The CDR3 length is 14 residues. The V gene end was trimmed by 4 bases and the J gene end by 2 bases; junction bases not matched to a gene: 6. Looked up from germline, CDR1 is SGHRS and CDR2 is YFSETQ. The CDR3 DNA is TGCGCCAGCAGCCGAAACGGGGGGACCTACGAGCAGTACTTC. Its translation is CASSRNGGTYEQYF.

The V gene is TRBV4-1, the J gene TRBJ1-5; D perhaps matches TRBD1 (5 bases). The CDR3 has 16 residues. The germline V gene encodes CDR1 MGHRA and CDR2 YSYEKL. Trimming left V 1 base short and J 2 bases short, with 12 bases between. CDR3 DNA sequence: TGCGCCAGCAGCCAAGTTTCGGGGCAACGCAATCAGCCCCAGCATTTT. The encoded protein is CASSQVSGQRNQPQHF.

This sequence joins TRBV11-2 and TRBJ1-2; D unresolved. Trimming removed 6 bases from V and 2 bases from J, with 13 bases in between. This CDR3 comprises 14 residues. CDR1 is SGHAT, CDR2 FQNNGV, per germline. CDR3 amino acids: CASRNSGRNYGYTF. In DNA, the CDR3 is TGTGCCAGCAGAAACTCCGGGAGGAACTATGGCTACACCTTC. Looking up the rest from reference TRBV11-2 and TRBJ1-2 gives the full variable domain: EAGVAQSPRYKIIEKRQSVAFWCNPISGHATLYWYQQILGQGPKLLIQFQNNGVVDDSQLPKDRFSAERLKGVDSTLKIQPAKLEDSAVYLCASRNSGRNYGYTFGSGTRLTVV.

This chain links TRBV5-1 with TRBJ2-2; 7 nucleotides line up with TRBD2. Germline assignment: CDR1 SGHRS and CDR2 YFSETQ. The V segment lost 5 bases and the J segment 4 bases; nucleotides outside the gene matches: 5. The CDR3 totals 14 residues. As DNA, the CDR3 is TGCGCCAGCAGTGGGCTAGCGGTCACCGGGGAGCTGTTTTTT. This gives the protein CASSGLAVTGELFF. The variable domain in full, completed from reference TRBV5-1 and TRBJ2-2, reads KAGVTQTPRYLIKTRGQQVTLSCSPISGHRSVSWYQQTPGQGLQFLFEYFSETQRNKGNFPGRFSGRQFSNSRSEMNVSTLELGDSALYLCASSGLAVTGELFFGEGSRLTVL.

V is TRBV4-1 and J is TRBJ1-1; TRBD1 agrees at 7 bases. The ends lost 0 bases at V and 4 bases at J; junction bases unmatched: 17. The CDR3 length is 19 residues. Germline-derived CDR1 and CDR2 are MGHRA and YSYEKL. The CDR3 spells CASSQDPRAGGGVVTEAFF. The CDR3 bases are TGCGCCAGCAGCCAAGATCCTAGGGCAGGGGGAGGGGTGGTCACTGAAGCTTTCTTT.